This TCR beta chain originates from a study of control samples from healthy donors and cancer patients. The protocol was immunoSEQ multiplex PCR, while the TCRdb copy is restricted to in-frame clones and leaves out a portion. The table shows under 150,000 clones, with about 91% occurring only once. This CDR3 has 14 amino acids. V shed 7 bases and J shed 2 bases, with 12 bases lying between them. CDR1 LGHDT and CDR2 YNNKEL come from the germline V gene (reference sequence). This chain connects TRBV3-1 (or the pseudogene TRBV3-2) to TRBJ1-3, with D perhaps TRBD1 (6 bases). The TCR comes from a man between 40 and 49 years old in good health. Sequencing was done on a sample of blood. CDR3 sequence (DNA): TGTGCCAGCACCGGGCAGGGGCCTGGAAACACCATATATTTT. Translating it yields CASTGQGPGNTIYF.